This is a list of T cell receptor beta chains from one sample in a study of control samples from healthy donors and cancer patients. Assay used: immunoSEQ multiplex PCR; TCRdb lists only in-frame clones, some missing. The sample consists of about 160,000 clones, over 90% of them appearing once. Sequenced material: blood. These receptors all come from a woman in her thirties in good health. The CDR3 runs from the conserved cysteine through the conserved F or W. The order of the fields is D gene, V gene, J gene, CDR3 length, clone size, CDR3 DNA, CDR3 protein. The D gene is left open where the match is weak. Not all rows give a size; the values are once, few, many and, for expanded clones, a class.

d_gene: NA
v_gene: TRBV11-2
j_gene: TRBJ1-5
len: 13
abundance: NA
CDR3nt: TGTGCCAGCAGCTCGTATAGCAATCAGCCCCAGCATTTT
CDR3aa: CASSSYSNQPQHF

d_gene: TRBD1
v_gene: TRBV4-1
j_gene: TRBJ2-1
len: 15
abundance: NA
CDR3nt: TGCGCCAGCAGCCAAGGCGGACAGGGTAAAAATGAGCAGTTCTTC
CDR3aa: CASSQGGQGKNEQFF

d_gene: TRBD1
v_gene: TRBV2
j_gene: TRBJ2-1
len: 15
abundance: NA
CDR3nt: TGTGCCAGCAGCTTGACAGGGGTCGCCTACAATGAGCAGTTCTTC
CDR3aa: CASSLTGVAYNEQFF

d_gene: NA
v_gene: TRBV5-8
j_gene: TRBJ1-1
len: 15
abundance: NA
CDR3nt: TGTGCCAGCAGCTTGGCGCCGAGAGGGTACACTGAAGCTTTCTTT
CDR3aa: CASSLAPRGYTEAFF

d_gene: TRBD1
v_gene: TRBV11-3
j_gene: TRBJ2-3
len: 16
abundance: NA
CDR3nt: TGTGCCAGCAGCTCACAGGGGCAGGGGGGCACAGATACGCAGTATTTT
CDR3aa: CASSSQGQGGTDTQYF

d_gene: TRBD1
v_gene: TRBV28
j_gene: TRBJ1-1
len: 17
abundance: NA
CDR3nt: TGTGCCAGCAGTTTATGGGGCCCACAGGGGCTGAACACTGAAGCTTTCTTT
CDR3aa: CASSLWGPQGLNTEAFF

d_gene: NA
v_gene: TRBV2
j_gene: TRBJ1-2
len: 14
abundance: NA
CDR3nt: TGTGCCAGCAGTGAAGCATGGGGAATCTATGGCTACACCTTC
CDR3aa: CASSEAWGIYGYTF

d_gene: TRBD1
v_gene: TRBV2
j_gene: TRBJ1-2
len: 14
abundance: NA
CDR3nt: TGTGCCAGCAGTGAATACAGGGGTGGTGGGGGCTACACCTTC
CDR3aa: CASSEYRGGGGYTF

d_gene: NA
v_gene: TRBV4-1
j_gene: TRBJ2-7
len: 15
abundance: NA
CDR3nt: TGCGCCAGCAGCCACCAATGGATCCGCTCCTACGAGCAGTACTTC
CDR3aa: CASSHQWIRSYEQYF

d_gene: TRBD1
v_gene: TRBV28
j_gene: TRBJ2-7
len: 16
abundance: NA
CDR3nt: TGTGCCAGCAGTAAACGGGACACAGGGGGCTACCACGAGCAGTACTTC
CDR3aa: CASSKRDTGGYHEQYF

d_gene: NA
v_gene: TRBV10-2
j_gene: TRBJ1-5
len: 16
abundance: NA
CDR3nt: TGCGCCAGCAGTGACCTCCCTTGGAGGGGCAATCAGCCCCAGCATTTT
CDR3aa: CASSDLPWRGNQPQHF

d_gene: NA
v_gene: TRBV5-4
j_gene: TRBJ2-1
len: 17
abundance: NA
CDR3nt: TGTGCCAGCAGCTTGGCCGGGACGGGCGGATCCTACAATGAGCAGTTCTTC
CDR3aa: CASSLAGTGGSYNEQFF

d_gene: NA
v_gene: TRBV28
j_gene: TRBJ1-5
len: 13
abundance: NA
CDR3nt: TGTGCCAGCAGAACGTTTACGGGGTGGCCCCAGCATTTT
CDR3aa: CASRTFTGWPQHF

d_gene: TRBD1
v_gene: TRBV9
j_gene: TRBJ1-1
len: 12
abundance: NA
CDR3nt: TGTGCCAGCAGGGGAACAGGGGGCAAAGCTTTCTTT
CDR3aa: CASRGTGGKAFF

d_gene: NA
v_gene: TRBV5-1
j_gene: TRBJ2-1
len: 16
abundance: NA
CDR3nt: TGCGCCAGCAGCCCCTGGGCGGGGATCTCCTACAATGAGCAGTTCTTC
CDR3aa: CASSPWAGISYNEQFF

d_gene: TRBD1
v_gene: TRBV19
j_gene: TRBJ1-4
len: 15
abundance: few
CDR3nt: TGTGCCAGTAGATCGACAGGGCGGACTAATGAAAAACTGTTTTTT
CDR3aa: CASRSTGRTNEKLFF

d_gene: NA
v_gene: TRBV20-1
j_gene: TRBJ2-7
len: 13
abundance: NA
CDR3nt: TGCAGTGCTAGTTACAGGCCCTTCTACGAGCAGTACTTC
CDR3aa: CSASYRPFYEQYF

d_gene: TRBD1
v_gene: TRBV28
j_gene: TRBJ1-4
len: 16
abundance: few
CDR3nt: TGTGCCAGCAGTTTCCCTCCAGGGGGCACTAATGAAAAACTGTTTTTT
CDR3aa: CASSFPPGGTNEKLFF

d_gene: TRBD2
v_gene: TRBV7-8
j_gene: TRBJ2-1
len: 14
abundance: NA
CDR3nt: TGTGCCAGCAGCCCCCGGGAGGGCCTGTATGAGCAGTTCTTC
CDR3aa: CASSPREGLYEQFF

d_gene: NA
v_gene: TRBV7-2
j_gene: TRBJ1-1
len: 14
abundance: NA
CDR3nt: TGTGCCAGCAGCTTAATAGGGGGGAACACTGAAGCTTTCTTT
CDR3aa: CASSLIGGNTEAFF

d_gene: NA
v_gene: TRBV15
j_gene: TRBJ2-7
len: 14
abundance: NA
CDR3nt: TGTGCCACCAGCAGGGGAGGCAGTTCCTACGAGCAGTACTTC
CDR3aa: CATSRGGSSYEQYF

d_gene: TRBD2
v_gene: TRBV4-1
j_gene: TRBJ2-1
len: 16
abundance: NA
CDR3nt: TGCGCCAGCAGCCATCATAGCGGGAGCAACTACAATGAGCAGTTCTTC
CDR3aa: CASSHHSGSNYNEQFF

d_gene: NA
v_gene: TRBV5-1
j_gene: TRBJ2-7
len: 13
abundance: NA
CDR3nt: TGCGCCAGCAGTCCCCTTAGCGGCTACGAGCAGTACTTC
CDR3aa: CASSPLSGYEQYF

d_gene: TRBD1
v_gene: TRBV5-6
j_gene: TRBJ1-3
len: 16
abundance: NA
CDR3nt: TGTGCCAGCAGCAAACCGACAGGGGGCTATGGAAACACCATATATTTT
CDR3aa: CASSKPTGGYGNTIYF

d_gene: NA
v_gene: TRBV25-1
j_gene: TRBJ2-3
len: 12
abundance: NA
CDR3nt: TGTGCCAGCAGTGAATTTGGAGATACGCAGTATTTT
CDR3aa: CASSEFGDTQYF

d_gene: NA
v_gene: TRBV28
j_gene: TRBJ1-2
len: 13
abundance: NA
CDR3nt: TGTGCCAGCAGTTTTTTGGGGCGGGTTGGCTACACCTTC
CDR3aa: CASSFLGRVGYTF

d_gene: TRBD2
v_gene: TRBV5-6
j_gene: TRBJ2-1
len: 15
abundance: NA
CDR3nt: TGTGCCAGCAGCTTAGTGACTAGCGGGAGTAATGAGCAGTTCTTC
CDR3aa: CASSLVTSGSNEQFF

d_gene: NA
v_gene: TRBV28
j_gene: TRBJ2-1
len: 15
abundance: NA
CDR3nt: TGTGCCAGCAGGGCGGAGTGGGGGTCCTACAATGAGCAGTTCTTC
CDR3aa: CASRAEWGSYNEQFF

d_gene: NA
v_gene: TRBV6-2/TRBV6-3
j_gene: TRBJ2-5
len: 13
abundance: NA
CDR3nt: TGTGCCAGCAGTGGGCGGGGCCGAGAGACCCAGTACTTC
CDR3aa: CASSGRGRETQYF

d_gene: NA
v_gene: TRBV12-3/TRBV12-4
j_gene: TRBJ1-6
len: 13
abundance: NA
CDR3nt: TGTGCCAGCAGTGGGGGCGGGAATTCACCCCTCCACTTT
CDR3aa: CASSGGGNSPLHF

d_gene: NA
v_gene: TRBV28
j_gene: TRBJ2-5
len: 16
abundance: NA
CDR3nt: TGTGCCAGCAGTTCGCGCGGACGGATAGGGGGAGAGACCCAGTACTTC
CDR3aa: CASSSRGRIGGETQYF

d_gene: NA
v_gene: TRBV14
j_gene: TRBJ1-1
len: 16
abundance: NA
CDR3nt: TGTGCCAGCAGCCAAGTAAGGCCAACAGCCTCCACTGAAGCTTTCTTT
CDR3aa: CASSQVRPTASTEAFF

d_gene: TRBD1
v_gene: TRBV6-5
j_gene: TRBJ1-2
len: 13
abundance: NA
CDR3nt: TGTGCCAGCACCCGGGACAGGGGCGGCGGCTACACCTTC
CDR3aa: CASTRDRGGGYTF

d_gene: NA
v_gene: TRBV7-9
j_gene: TRBJ1-1
len: 13
abundance: NA
CDR3nt: TGTGCCAGCAGCCCCGGGATGAACACTGAAGCTTTCTTT
CDR3aa: CASSPGMNTEAFF

d_gene: NA
v_gene: TRBV6-5
j_gene: TRBJ2-1
len: 15
abundance: NA
CDR3nt: TGTGCCAGCAGTTTAGGGCGGGGACCTTACAATGAGCAGTTCTTC
CDR3aa: CASSLGRGPYNEQFF

d_gene: NA
v_gene: TRBV11-2
j_gene: TRBJ2-7
len: 14
abundance: NA
CDR3nt: TGTGCCAGCAGCCAATTCGGGACCCTCGGCGAGCAGTACTTC
CDR3aa: CASSQFGTLGEQYF

d_gene: NA
v_gene: TRBV19
j_gene: TRBJ2-5
len: 13
abundance: NA
CDR3nt: TGTGCCAGTCGGAGATACCCGCAAGAGACCCAGTACTTC
CDR3aa: CASRRYPQETQYF